This TCR beta chain was documented in a study of T cells in Graves' hyperthyroidism and ophthalmopathy. The source material, RNA transcripts, was used to amplify TCR beta CDR3 regions. HTBI primers were used for first-round RT-PCR of the TCR CDR3. MiXCR, run by TCRdb on the multiplex PCR reads, gives a single entry per CDR3 protein. The sample holds around 530,000 distinct CDR3 sequences, 15% to 20% seen once. This clonotype was seen at least ten times. CDR1 KGHDR and CDR2 SFDVKD come from the germline V gene. Trimming pared 3 bases from V and 6 bases from J, leaving 6 bases between. The CDR3 has 12 residues.

Sequencing used blood. V usage is TRBV24-1 and J usage is TRBJ2-3, with a possible D match to TRBD2 (6 bases). This TCR was recovered from a woman between 18 and 30 years old with Graves' ophthalmopathy. DNA of the CDR3: TGTGCCACCAGTGATCTAGCGGATACGCAGTATTTT. This translates into CATSDLADTQYF.